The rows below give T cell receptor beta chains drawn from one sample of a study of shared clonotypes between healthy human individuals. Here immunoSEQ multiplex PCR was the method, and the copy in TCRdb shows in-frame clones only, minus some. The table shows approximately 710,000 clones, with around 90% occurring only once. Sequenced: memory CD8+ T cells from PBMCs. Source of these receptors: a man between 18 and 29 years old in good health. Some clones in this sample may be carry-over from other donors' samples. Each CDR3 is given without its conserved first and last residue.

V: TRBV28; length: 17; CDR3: ASSSLGTSGLAGANVLT
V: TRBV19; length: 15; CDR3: ASSIDREGRARETQY
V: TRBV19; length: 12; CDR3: ASSVAAELYGYT
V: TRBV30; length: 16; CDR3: AWSVPGEGGFSYNEQF
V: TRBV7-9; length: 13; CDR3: ASSPPGLALHEQY
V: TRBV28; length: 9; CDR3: ASSGDGEAF
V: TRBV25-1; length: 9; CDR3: ASIVGVEAF
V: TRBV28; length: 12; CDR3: ASSGRKSSYEQY
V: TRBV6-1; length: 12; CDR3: ASNSRDPPSEQY
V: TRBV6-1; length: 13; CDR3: ASTRTSGYYQPQH
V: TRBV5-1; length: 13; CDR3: ASSLNRAVPYEQY
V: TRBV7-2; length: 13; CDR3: ASSLKSGFYNEQF
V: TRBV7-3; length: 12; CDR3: ASSLRDYPSEQF
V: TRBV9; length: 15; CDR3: ASSAGQQGTSTDTQY
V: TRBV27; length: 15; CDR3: ASSPQGVSILVYGYT
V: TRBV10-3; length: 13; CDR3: AISGQDRAITEAF
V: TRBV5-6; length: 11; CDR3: ASSIIGRGEAF
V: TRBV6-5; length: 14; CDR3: ASSYRTGGPPYEQY
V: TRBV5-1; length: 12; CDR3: ASSFRGNQETQY
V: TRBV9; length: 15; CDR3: ASSVGTSGANTGELF
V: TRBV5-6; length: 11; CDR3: ASSPGAGDEQF
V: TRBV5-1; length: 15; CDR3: ASSLAITLTRGNEQF
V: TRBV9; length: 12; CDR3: ASSPQGTFYEQY
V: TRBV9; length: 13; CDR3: ASSPTPGSSYEQY
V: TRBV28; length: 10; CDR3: ASSGGYNEQF
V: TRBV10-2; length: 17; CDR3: ASTLNSYRTRREGTEAF
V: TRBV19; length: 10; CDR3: ASSIPPGEQY
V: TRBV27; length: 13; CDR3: ASSPSRTLNTEAF
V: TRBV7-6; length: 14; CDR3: ASSSDRSRSNQPQH
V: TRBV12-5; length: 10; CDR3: ASGLGYTEAF
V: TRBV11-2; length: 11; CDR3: ASSLGTRYEQY
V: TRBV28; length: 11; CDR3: ASSPDPFGGYT
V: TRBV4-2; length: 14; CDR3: ASSQDPSGDPYEQY
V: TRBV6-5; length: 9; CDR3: ASTTGREAF
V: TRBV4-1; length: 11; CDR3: ASGLTVNTEAF
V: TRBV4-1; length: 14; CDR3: ASSRVAGEEVGELF
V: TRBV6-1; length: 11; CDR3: ASRFDRPDTQY
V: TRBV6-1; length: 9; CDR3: ASSGSDEQY
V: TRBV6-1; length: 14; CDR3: ASSEAYRLSNQPQH
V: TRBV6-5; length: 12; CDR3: ASSSTWEPTEQF
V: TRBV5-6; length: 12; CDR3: ASSTSQGPYEQY
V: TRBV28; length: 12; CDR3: ASSTRTGIHGYT
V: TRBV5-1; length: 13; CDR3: ASSVNRDSFYGYT
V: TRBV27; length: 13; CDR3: ASSPETGTSTEAF
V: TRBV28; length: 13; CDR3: ASSLRLADTGELF